This TCR beta chain was found in a study of T-cell memory formation after mild COVID-19 (dated by TCRdb to the early 2020s). Notes on the research overall: TCR sequence clusters from the two donors were largely donor specific. Longitudinal TCRalpha and TCRbeta repertoire sequencing tracked T-cell clones expanding and contracting after mild COVID-19 in two donors. Two young, previously healthy adult volunteers made up the cohort, one male and one female. The full study reports these points: Whether the second-wave clones peaking on day 37 were SARS-CoV-2 specific was not confirmed. Clones contracting from day 15 to 85 had balanced CD4/CD8 phenotypes, while a second wave expanding from day 15 to 37 was biased towards CD4+. Contracting CD4+ clones were located mainly in the CM and EM memory subsets, whereas CD8+ clones were found to be enriched in EMRA. Only a couple of mild cases were covered by the study, and larger cohorts that include severe cases with pre-infection samples were considered necessary. The detection of some responding clones in pre-infection memory suggests that pre-existing cross-reactive memory T cells joined the SARS-CoV-2 response.

The sequencing machine was an Illumina NovaSeq 6000. Using 5'RACE with constant-segment primers, TCRalpha and TCRbeta cDNA libraries were constructed, with sample barcodes and unique molecular identifiers added in the process. Trizol reagent was used to extract RNA from every sample. The libraries were amplified in two PCR steps, and the second step added a second sample barcode and Illumina TruSeq adapters. The libraries were sequenced on an Illumina NovaSeq using 2 x 150 bp paired-end reads. The paper's data handling went like this. The reads were demultiplexed and collapsed into UMI-guided consensus sequences using migec v1.2.7. With mixcr v2.1.11, UMI consensuses were aligned to TRA and TRB V and J templates and assembled into clonotypes. Expanded or contracted clonotypes were those called significant by both edgeR and NoisET, with noise models trained on biological replicates. For edgeR calls, the cutoffs were a false discovery rate-adjusted p below 0.01 and a log2 fold-change threshold of 1. As an exploratory analysis of dynamics, max-normalized trajectories of the 1000 most abundant clonotypes were examined with PCA combined with hierarchical clustering. The CD4 or CD8 phenotype of responding clones was assigned using the separately sequenced CD4+ and CD8+ repertoires. TCRdb redid the processing of the public reads, applying fastp at Q25 and MiXCR, and retained in-frame beta chains. Rows are unified per CDR3 protein, each entry keeping the most common DNA and genes. The V and J calls follow TCRdb's processing rather than the paper's. This sample is represented by roughly 42,000 distinct CDR3 sequences; under 7.5% of them were singletons. Roughly 1.4% of the sample comes from the top ten.

As for this clonotype: There is no known antigen for this receptor. Base qualities were left out, and no much larger clone turns up one base away.

Ficoll-Paque density gradient centrifugation was used to isolate PBMCs. Sequencing was performed on PBMCs or a T cell subset sorted from them (not recorded which). This receptor was identified in a man aged 18 to 29 who had mild COVID-19 (a few samples of this study predate the infection). The sample titles of this study are shuffled in the database, so cell type and time point are left out; the donor was told from shared clones.

The nucleotides are TGTGCCAGCAGTCCGTACAGGGTGGGCGATGAGCAGTTCTTC. Translated, it reads CASSPYRVGDEQFF. The rearrangement combines TRBV12-3 or TRBV12-4 with TRBJ2-1; matching of 6 bases hints at TRBD1 as the D gene. From the cysteine through the phenylalanine, the CDR3 covers 14 amino acids. Only the CDR3 region is kept as DNA, spanning 42 bases read in frame from base 1. V loses 5 bases, J loses 8 bases, and the germline ends lie 16 bases apart.